Sequencing of this T cell receptor (beta chain) was carried out in a study of blood T cells in healthy people across ages. This clonotype was observed a few times. A J-beta primer mix and a sample-barcoded 5' primer were used in a second PCR of about 7 to 11 cycles. TCRdb re-analysed the 5' RACE reads in MiXCR, keeping a single row per CDR3 protein. This sample has 780,000 or so distinct CDR3 sequences, with around three fifths found just once. The V end was cut by 1 base, the J end by 7 bases, with 14 bases between. Germline lookup yields CDR1 SGHTA and CDR2 FQGTGA. The CDR3 length is 15 residues. The rearrangement joins TRBV7-3 to TRBJ2-1; D may be TRBD2 (7 bases). What was sequenced was blood. The sequence was obtained from a man aged 40-49 years in good health. CDR3 DNA: TGTGCCAGCAGCTTAATCGGGGGGCAATGGAATGAGCAGTTCTTC. This gives the protein CASSLIGGQWNEQFF.